The 22 T cell receptor beta chains below come from one sample, sequenced in a study of blood T cells in healthy people across ages. A second PCR of about 7 to 11 cycles used a sample-barcoded 5' primer and a J-beta primer mix. TCRdb reprocessed the 5' RACE reads via MiXCR and lists one record per CDR3 protein. The sample gives under 1,000,000 distinct CDR3 sequences, about 45% of which show up once; about a sixth is in the top ten. The sequencing input was blood. Source of these receptors: an elderly man in good health.

The V call is TRBV29-1, the J call TRBJ2-7; TRBD1 is a possible D gene (6 bases). Trimming pared 6 bases from V and 1 base from J, leaving 10 bases between. Germline-derived CDR1 and CDR2 are SQVTM and ANQGSEA. The CDR3 loop spans 12 amino acids. This CDR3 reads CSVRDNSYEQYF. CDR3 bases: TGCAGCGTACGGGACAATTCCTACGAGCAGTACTTC.

The gene calls are TRBV3-1 and TRBJ2-1; D uncertain. Germline V gene lookup returns CDR1 LGHDT and CDR2 YNNKEL (reference sequence). The CDR3 extends over 12 amino acids. Trimming took 0 bases from V and 8 from J, leaving 5 bases between them. This CDR3 is CASSQDLYEQFF. CDR3 coding DNA: TGTGCCAGCAGCCAAGATCTCTATGAGCAGTTCTTC.

This clonotype was seen only a few times. CDR3 sequence: CASSSTYQETQYF. CDR3 nucleotides: TGTGCCAGCAGCTCCACCTACCAAGAGACCCAGTACTTC. J is TRBJ2-5 and V is TRBV7-9; D call uncertain. There are 13 residues in the CDR3. Trimming removed 4 bases from V and 0 bases from J, with 6 bases in between. Germline CDR1 reads SEHNR; CDR2 reads FQNEAQ (reference sequence).

The chain carries TRBV7-2 and TRBJ2-3; 10 nucleotides align to TRBD2. The CDR3 contains 18 residues. Germline assignment: CDR1 SGHTA and CDR2 FQGNSA. Trimming took 0 bases from V and 5 from J; bases not matched to a gene: 11. This chain's CDR3 is CASSLALAGGWSIDTQYF. In DNA form, the CDR3 reads TGTGCCAGCAGCTTAGCCTTAGCGGGAGGTTGGAGTATAGATACGCAGTATTTT.

The count of this clonotype is one. The gene calls are TRBV29-1 and TRBJ1-1; D is ambiguous. This CDR3 contains 13 residues. The germline V and J ends were trimmed by 7 bases and 0 bases, with 12 bases remaining between them. Germline V gives CDR1 SQVTM, CDR2 ANQGSEA. CDR3 residues: CSAIEAMNTEAFF. CDR3 DNA: TGCAGCGCCATCGAGGCCATGAACACTGAAGCTTTCTTT.

The chain is built from TRBV20-1 and TRBJ2-1; D possibly uses TRBD1 or TRBD2 (5 bases each). Trimming removed 5 bases from V and 7 bases from J, with 9 bases in between. This CDR3 comprises 11 residues. Germline V gene data show CDR1 as DFQATT and CDR2 as SNEGSKA (reference sequence). The DNA of the CDR3 is TGCAGTGCTGGGACGCCTAATGAGCAGTTCTTC. Encoded protein: CSAGTPNEQFF.

The V and J genes are TRBV28 and TRBJ2-5, with 8 bases identical to TRBD1. J was trimmed by 11 bases and V by 1 base; bases with no gene match: 12. Germline V gives CDR1 MDHEN, CDR2 SYDVKM. The CDR3 has 15 residues. CDR3 bases: TGTGCCAGCAGTTTATCTCCAGGGGGCGGGTACGGGCAGTACTTC. This sequence encodes CASSLSPGGGYGQYF.

A few counts support this clonotype. The V gene is TRBV28, the J gene TRBJ1-2, with D perhaps TRBD1 (5 bases). Per the germline V gene, CDR1 is MDHEN and CDR2 is SYDVKM. The V end lost 4 bases, the J end lost 3 bases, and 12 bases lay between the germline ends. The CDR3 runs to 14 residues. The CDR3 DNA reads as TGTGCCAGCAGTTCGGGGGGATTCGACTATGGCTACACCTTC. Its protein is CASSSGGFDYGYTF.

CDR3 sequence: CASSLVGVLRYEQYF. As DNA, the CDR3 is TGTGCCAGCAGTTTAGTGGGAGTCCTCCGCTACGAGCAGTACTTC. This chain connects TRBV27 to TRBJ2-4; maybe TRBD2 (5 bases). The J call is uncertain, as TRBJ2-7 better fits the DNA end. This CDR3 comprises 15 residues. Looked up from germline, CDR1 is MNHEY and CDR2 is SMNVEV (reference sequence).

The gene calls are TRBV20-1 and TRBJ1-6; 7 nucleotides line up with TRBD1. Germline-derived CDR1 and CDR2 are DFQATT and SNEGSKA (reference sequence). V lost 5 bases, J lost 8 bases, and 6 bases stayed unmatched. The CDR3 contains 13 residues. The CDR3 DNA follows: TGCAGTGCTCTACAGGGGCCATATTCACCCCTCCACTTT. It is translated as CSALQGPYSPLHF.

The chain couples TRBV7-2 to TRBJ2-7; TRBD2 is a possible D gene (6 bases). Trimming removed 2 bases from V and 0 bases from J, with 11 bases in between. Germline V CDR1 and CDR2: SGHTA, FQGNSA. This CDR3 is 15 amino acids long. CDR3 nucleotides: TGTGCCAGCAGCTTATTTGCGGGGCCCTCCTACGAGCAGTACTTC. It encodes CASSLFAGPSYEQYF.

This clonotype has more than one count but fewer than ten. This chain uses TRBV27 with TRBJ2-3; tentatively, D is TRBD2 (6 bases). CDR1 and CDR2 (germline): MNHEY, SMNVEV (reference sequence). CDR3 length: 11 residues. Trimming stripped 6 bases from V and 13 bases from J, with 14 bases between. DNA for the CDR3: TGTGCCAGCAGAAACCGGGAGATCGAGTATTTT. Translated, it gives CASRNREIEYF.

The V gene is TRBV5-1, the J gene TRBJ2-1; TRBD2 might be the D (5 bases). CDR1 and CDR2 (germline): SGHRS, YFSETQ. CDR3 length equals 12 residues. The V end lost 9 bases, the J end lost 9 bases, and 16 bases lay between the germline ends. The CDR3 loop reads CAISGPEGEQFF. The CDR3 DNA sequence: TGCGCCATCTCGGGCCCCGAGGGTGAGCAGTTCTTC.

This clonotype was seen only a few times. J is TRBJ2-5 and V is TRBV27; 7 bases align to TRBD2. CDR1 MNHEY and CDR2 SMNVEV come from the germline V gene (reference sequence). CDR3 length: 16 residues. V lost 3 bases, J lost 1 base, and 8 bases stayed unmatched. The CDR3 reads CASSFRGRGIQETQYF. CDR3 nucleotide sequence: TGTGCCAGCAGTTTTCGAGGGAGGGGAATCCAAGAGACCCAGTACTTC.

The rearrangement joins TRBV28 to TRBJ2-3, with D unresolved. The CDR3 is 16 residues long. V was pared by 10 bases and J by 1 base, with 21 bases between. CDR1 and CDR2 (germline): MDHEN, SYDVKM. CDR3 nucleotide sequence: TGTGCCACGGTGAGACAAGGGCCTAGGGGCACAGATACGCAGTATTTT. Translation: CATVRQGPRGTDTQYF.

This clonotype was observed a few times. The chain employs TRBV14 and TRBJ2-4; no firm D call. The CDR3 extends over 17 amino acids. Trimming took 5 bases from V and 0 from J, leaving 17 bases between them. Per the germline V gene, CDR1 is SGHDN and CDR2 is FVKESK. The CDR3: CASSEGGGRIAKNIQYF. CDR3 DNA sequence: TGTGCCAGCAGCGAAGGCGGCGGACGGATAGCCAAAAACATTCAGTACTTC. The whole variable domain, remainder taken from reference TRBV14 and TRBJ2-4, is EAGVTQFPSHSVIEKGQTVTLRCDPISGHDNLYWYRRVMGKEIKFLLHFVKESKQDESGMPNNRFLAERTGGTYSTLKVQPAELEDSGVYFCASSEGGGRIAKNIQYFGAGTRLSVL.

The chain joins TRBV20-1 to TRBJ2-7; 10 nucleotides agree with TRBD1. The V segment lost 5 bases and the J segment 5 bases; nucleotides outside the gene matches: 6. Per the germline V gene, CDR1 is DFQATT and CDR2 is SNEGSKA (reference sequence). The CDR3 is 13 residues long. The CDR3 spells CSAEGTGVNEQYF. CDR3 bases: TGCAGTGCTGAAGGGACAGGGGTAAACGAGCAGTACTTC.

This sequence joins TRBV11-2 and TRBJ1-2, with 7 bases lining up with TRBD1. CDR1 is SGHAT, CDR2 FQNNGV, per germline. The junction had 6 bases not matched to a gene; V was cut back by 3 bases and J by 2 bases. The CDR3 contains 15 residues. The CDR3 coding sequence is TGTGCCAGCAGCTTGGAACAGGGGCCAAACTATGGCTACACCTTC. It specifies CASSLEQGPNYGYTF.

This clonotype has only a few counts. The chain uses TRBV27 and TRBJ2-5; no reliable D call. The germline CDR1 and CDR2 sequences are MNHEY and SMNVEV (reference sequence). V was cut by 5 bases and J by 4 bases, with 11 bases left in between. The CDR3 loop spans 13 amino acids. The CDR3 loop reads CASSPVYAETQYF. The CDR3 DNA sequence: TGTGCCAGCAGTCCCGTATATGCAGAGACCCAGTACTTC.

The chain is built from TRBV7-3 and TRBJ2-7, with no clear D. V lost 1 base, J lost 10 bases, and 14 bases lay in between. Per the germline V gene, CDR1 is SGHTA and CDR2 is FQGTGA. This CDR3 has 13 amino acids. The chain's CDR3 is CASSLRSADPQYF. The CDR3 DNA sequence: TGTGCCAGCAGCTTAAGGTCTGCGGATCCCCAGTACTTC.

This clonotype was detected many times. The V and J genes are TRBV20-1 and TRBJ2-3; 8 nucleotides agree with TRBD1. Unmatched junction bases numbered 14, after V lost 5 bases and J lost 4 bases. The CDR3 runs to 16 residues. Germline V lookup: CDR1 DFQATT, CDR2 SNEGSKA (reference sequence). The CDR3 DNA follows: TGCAGTGCTCTCAGACAGGGGATGAACCTCCCAGATACGCAGTATTTT. Translated: CSALRQGMNLPDTQYF.

There are a few counts of this clonotype. This rearrangement joins TRBV7-9 to TRBJ2-1, with D perhaps TRBD1 (7 bases). CDR3 length: 15 amino acids. Trimming took 6 bases from V and 8 from J, leaving 20 bases between them. The V gene's germline CDR1 is SEHNR and CDR2 FQNEAQ (reference sequence). In nucleotides, the CDR3 is TGTGCCAGCAGGGTCGGAGGGGGCTGGGTCTATGAGCAGTTCTTC. It encodes CASRVGGGWVYEQFF.